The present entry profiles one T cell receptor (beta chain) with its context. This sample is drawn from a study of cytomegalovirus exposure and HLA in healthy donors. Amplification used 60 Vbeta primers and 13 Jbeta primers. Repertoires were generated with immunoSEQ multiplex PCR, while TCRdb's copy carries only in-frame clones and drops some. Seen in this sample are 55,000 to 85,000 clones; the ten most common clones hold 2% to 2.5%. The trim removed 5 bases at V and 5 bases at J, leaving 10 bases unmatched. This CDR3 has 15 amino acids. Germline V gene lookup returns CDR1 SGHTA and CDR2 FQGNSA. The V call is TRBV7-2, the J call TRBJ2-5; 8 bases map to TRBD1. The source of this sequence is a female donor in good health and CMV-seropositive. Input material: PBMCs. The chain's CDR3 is CASSDGAGGRETQYF. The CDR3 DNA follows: TGTGCCAGCAGCGACGGGGCAGGGGGCCGGGAGACCCAGTACTTC.